This paragraph reports one T cell receptor (beta chain). These data come from a study of shared clonotypes between healthy human individuals. Germline V lookup: CDR1 SGHNT, CDR2 YYREEE (reference sequence). V gave up 5 bases and J gave up 0 bases, with 6 bases separating them. This CDR3 region has 12 residues. Profiling relied on immunoSEQ multiplex PCR, and the TCRdb table lists in-frame clones only, not all of them. The profile covers over 2 million clones, with about nine tenths appearing a single time and approximately 0.39% taken by the ten largest. This receptor was taken from a man aged 18 to 30 in good health. Some clones in this sample may be carry-over from other donors' samples. V usage is TRBV5-4 and J usage is TRBJ2-7; D gene uncertain. Sequencing input: naive CD4+ T cells from PBMCs. Subset meaning: CD45RA+ positively selected. CDR3 sequence reads: CASSGSSYEQYF. CDR3 bases: TGTGCCAGCAGTGGTAGCTCCTACGAGCAGTACTTC.